This T cell receptor beta chain was sequenced in a study of cytomegalovirus exposure and HLA in healthy donors. V was trimmed by 1 base and J by 8 bases, leaving 18 bases between them. CDR3 size: 15 residues. 13 Jbeta primers and 60 Vbeta primers were used for the PCR. Clones were sequenced by immunoSEQ multiplex PCR, and TCRdb holds only the in-frame ones, with some missing. The sample lists 140,000 to 150,000 clones; approximately 78% were seen once. The sequenced material came from PBMCs. The TCR originated in a woman under 30 in good health and CMV-seropositive. This chain joins TRBV5-3 and TRBJ1-2; D remains ambiguous. TRBV5-3 is placed among ORFs of uncertain function. CDR3 sequence reads: CARSLSFRTARGYTF. DNA of the CDR3: TGTGCCAGAAGCTTGTCATTCCGGACTGCTCGGGGCTACACCTTC.